The clone carrying this T cell receptor beta chain was found a few times. Its antigen is still unknown. Trimming shortened V by 3 bases and J by 0 bases, and 14 bases separated the two germline ends. The germline gives CDR1 GTSNPN, CDR2 SVGIG (reference sequence). The CDR3 has 16 residues. This sample is part of a study of T-cell memory formation after mild COVID-19. TCRdb recomputed calls from the 5' RACE reads with MiXCR, one row per CDR3 protein. This sample has a few hundred thousand distinct CDR3 sequences, with 25% to 30% found just once. Study findings and constraints: The authors left the SARS-CoV-2 specificity of second-wave clones peaking on day 37 unconfirmed. The appearance of some responding clones in pre-infection memory suggested that cross-reactive memory joined.

The V call is TRBV30, the J call TRBJ2-2, with unresolved D. The sample was PBMCs or a T cell subset sorted from them (not recorded which). The receptor was isolated from an adult woman who had mild COVID-19 (a few samples of this study predate the infection). Cell type and time point are not known. DNA for the CDR3: TGTGCCTGGAGACCTCTGATGAACGCGAACACCGGGGAGCTGTTTTTT. It translates to CAWRPLMNANTGELFF.